The 19 T cell receptor beta chains presented below share a single source sample, sequenced in a study of T cells after somatic rescue of genetic block. Libraries were prepared by immunoSEQ multiplex PCR; TCRdb keeps only in-frame clonotypes and omits some of them. The sample records 55,000 to 70,000 clones, around 92% being singletons. Sequenced input: peripheral blood mononuclear cells (PBMCs). These receptors all stem from a man aged 40-49 years.

In its sample, this clone was seen a few times. The chain links TRBV25-1 to TRBJ2-3; D remains unclear. This CDR3 spans 14 amino acids. Trimming removed 2 bases from V and 0 bases from J, with 6 bases in between. CDR1 MGHDK and CDR2 SYGVNS come from the germline V gene. The CDR3 DNA reads as TGTGCCAGCAGTGAACTTGTCAGCACAGATACGCAGTATTTT. This codes for CASSELVSTDTQYF.

V usage is TRBV19 and J usage is TRBJ2-1; 13 bases fit TRBD2. The trim removed 6 bases at V and 6 bases at J, leaving 11 bases unmatched. The CDR3 is 17 amino acids. CDR1 is LNHDA, CDR2 SQIVND, per germline (reference sequence). CDR3 nucleotide sequence: TGTGCCAGTAGCCGACAGGAAGGACTAGCGGGAGCCAATGAGCAGTTCTTC. Protein product: CASSRQEGLAGANEQFF.

The chain uses TRBV12-5 and TRBJ1-5, with 7 nucleotides matching TRBD1. The CDR3 spans 17 residues. The V and J ends lost 0 bases and 3 bases, in that order; junction bases with no gene match: 8. CDR1 is LGHNT, CDR2 FRNRAP, per germline. The chain's CDR3 is CASGLVSGTVFNQPQHF. The CDR3 DNA reads TGTGCTAGTGGTTTGGTCTCCGGGACAGTTTTCAATCAGCCCCAGCATTTT.

V gene TRBV10-2 combines with J gene TRBJ2-7, with D tentatively TRBD1 or TRBD2 (5 bases each). V lost 7 bases, J lost 4 bases, and 14 bases lay in between. This CDR3 spans 13 amino acids. From germline, CDR1 is WSHSY and CDR2 SAAADI. The CDR3 DNA is TGCGCCAGCAACGACGGGGACCTTTACGAGCAGTACTTC. Protein: CASNDGDLYEQYF.

The chain joins TRBV19 to TRBJ2-1, with a tentative D call TRBD1 (5 bases). The CDR3 totals 13 residues. CDR1 and CDR2 (germline): LNHDA, SQIVND (reference sequence). Trimming stripped 5 bases from V and 6 bases from J, with 11 bases between. The CDR3 bases are TGTGCCAGTAGTCAGGGTAATGTCAATGAGCAGTTCTTC. It is translated as CASSQGNVNEQFF.

This clone appeared a single time. V gene TRBV19 combines with J gene TRBJ2-7, with a tentative D call TRBD1 (6 bases). Germline CDR1 and CDR2: LNHDA and SQIVND (reference sequence). The CDR3 runs to 15 residues. Trimming left V 5 bases short and J 0 bases short, with 14 bases between. This CDR3 is CASSQRTASSYEQYF. In nucleotides, the CDR3 is TGTGCCAGTAGTCAAAGGACAGCGAGCTCCTACGAGCAGTACTTC.

DNA of the CDR3: TGTGCCAGTCAACAGGGAAATAGCAATCAGCCCCAGCATTTT. It codes for CASQQGNSNQPQHF. This sequence joins TRBV2 and TRBJ1-5, with a possible D match to TRBD1 (6 bases). Germline values: CDR1 SNHLY, CDR2 FYNNEI. This CDR3 spans 14 amino acids. Trimming took off 9 bases at V and 0 bases at J, with 12 bases between the two ends. The full variable domain, its missing parts supplied by reference TRBV2 and TRBJ1-5, is EPEVTQTPSHQVTQMGQEVILRCVPISNHLYFYWYRQILGQKVEFLVSFYNNEISEKSEIFDDQFSVERPDGSNFTLKIRSTKLEDSAMYFCASQQGNSNQPQHFGDGTRLSIL.

V gene TRBV7-2 combines with J gene TRBJ2-1; a possible D gene is TRBD1 (5 bases). This CDR3 comprises 13 residues. The V end was cut by 4 bases, the J end by 9 bases, with 13 bases between. Germline CDR1 SGHTA, CDR2 FQGNSA. The CDR3 loop reads CASSSQGYGEQFF. For the CDR3, the DNA is TGTGCCAGCAGCTCGCAGGGTTACGGTGAGCAGTTCTTC.

The V call is TRBV14, the J call TRBJ2-1; no firm D call. The CDR3 covers 14 residues. Trimming stripped 4 bases from V and 8 bases from J, with 15 bases between. Germline V gene data show CDR1 as SGHDN and CDR2 as FVKESK. The CDR3 nucleotides are TGTGCCAGCAGCCGTCAGGCGTTGGGGTATGAGCAGTTCTTC. Translation: CASSRQALGYEQFF.

The rearrangement uses TRBV5-1 and TRBJ1-1; D perhaps matches TRBD1 (5 bases). This CDR3 contains 15 residues. The germline V and J ends were trimmed by 4 bases and 5 bases, with 18 bases remaining between them. CDR1 is SGHRS and CDR2 is YFSETQ in the germline V gene. The chain's CDR3 is CASSLEGQLGTEAFF. CDR3 nucleotide sequence: TGCGCCAGCAGCCTGGAGGGGCAGTTGGGGACTGAAGCTTTCTTT.

This clone was recorded a few times. This chain connects TRBV27 to TRBJ1-4, with D hard to call. CDR1 and CDR2 from the germline V gene are MNHEY and SMNVEV (reference sequence). Trimming took off 6 bases at V and 7 bases at J, with 9 bases between the two ends. This CDR3 has 12 residues. CDR3 DNA sequence: TGTGCCAGCAGCCTATTGGGTGAAAAACTGTTTTTT. It codes for CASSLLGEKLFF.

The chain is built from TRBV7-2 and TRBJ2-2, with TRBD2 identical over 9 bases. Trimming at V came to 1 base and at J to 3 bases, leaving 6 bases not matched to a gene. The length of the CDR3 is 17 residues. From germline, CDR1 is SGHTA and CDR2 FQGNSA. The CDR3 here is CASSLGALAGYTGELFF. In DNA form, the CDR3 reads TGTGCCAGCAGCTTAGGAGCCCTAGCGGGGTACACCGGGGAGCTGTTTTTT.

J is TRBJ2-7 and V is TRBV5-4; unclear D gene. Trimming took off 1 base at V and 2 bases at J, with 10 bases between the two ends. The CDR3 is made up of 14 amino acids. The germline gives CDR1 SGHNT, CDR2 YYREEE (reference sequence). The CDR3 DNA reads as TGTGCCAGCAGCTTGAATGAATTCCCCTACGAGCAGTACTTC. It translates to CASSLNEFPYEQYF.

The chain carries TRBV2 and TRBJ1-5; D uncertain. Germline V lookup: CDR1 SNHLY, CDR2 FYNNEI. Trimming took off 3 bases at V and 6 bases at J, with 15 bases between the two ends. The CDR3 consists of 15 residues. The CDR3 protein is CASSDIRAGPQPQHF. CDR3 DNA: TGTGCCAGCAGTGATATCCGTGCAGGTCCTCAGCCCCAGCATTTT.

The rearrangement uses TRBV6-5 and TRBJ2-1; 8 nucleotides align to TRBD1. Germline CDR1 MNHEY, CDR2 SVGAGI. The CDR3 spans 15 residues. With 6 bases clipped from V and 4 bases from J, the junction kept 8 bases outside the gene matches. The CDR3 spells CASRPRTGSYNEQFF. The CDR3 DNA reads as TGTGCCAGCAGGCCCCGGACAGGGTCGTACAATGAGCAGTTCTTC.

The chain links TRBV27 to TRBJ2-3, with 7 positions matching TRBD1. CDR1 MNHEY and CDR2 SMNVEV come from the germline V gene (reference sequence). The CDR3 is 16 amino acids. Losses at the gene ends were 8 bases for V and 6 bases for J; bases not matched to a gene: 17. CDR3 sequence reads: CASGPRETGIGDTQYF. CDR3 in DNA: TGTGCCAGCGGCCCGAGGGAGACAGGGATAGGCGATACGCAGTATTTT.

This chain links TRBV28 with TRBJ2-2, with unresolved D. Per germline, CDR1 MDHEN and CDR2 SYDVKM. The CDR3 is 14 amino acids. V dropped 3 bases and J dropped 0 bases, with 5 bases sitting between them. The CDR3 bases are TGTGCCAGCAGTTTGCGGTCGAACACCGGGGAGCTGTTTTTT. Residues: CASSLRSNTGELFF.

The rearrangement uses TRBV9 and TRBJ2-5; 11 bases align to TRBD1. This CDR3 region has 15 residues. Germline V CDR1 and CDR2: SGDLS, YYNGEE. The ends lost 3 bases at V and 3 bases at J; junction bases unmatched: 4. CDR3 coding DNA: TGTGCCAGCAGCGGCGGACAGGGGGCGGAAGAGACCCAGTACTTC. As protein: CASSGGQGAEETQYF.

The rearrangement uses TRBV10-3 and TRBJ2-2; 7 bases are shared with TRBD1. Germline CDR1 ENHRY, CDR2 SYGVKD. J lost 4 bases, V lost 10 bases, and 9 bases had no gene match. CDR3 length: 14 residues. The CDR3 here is CATRGQETTGELFF. CDR3 DNA: TGTGCCACCCGAGGACAGGAGACCACCGGGGAGCTGTTTTTT.